This T cell receptor (beta chain) was documented in a study of blood T cell repertoires in COVID-19. Background on the study: From the United States, Italy and Spain came samples of acute and convalescent COVID-19. In each case, the material was cDNA or gDNA derived from T cells, B-cell-depleted T cells, or PBMCs.

CDR1 is SNHLY, CDR2 FYNNEI, per germline. V trimming: 4 bases; J trimming: 0 bases; junction bases outside the gene matches: 10. The CDR3 covers 18 residues. In the original workflow: Amplification of reference gene primers provided the estimated nucleated cell counts. Produced via immunoSEQ multiplex PCR; TCRdb's table is partial and in-frame only. From that table come the V and J calls and clone size; the DNA was used to work out D and trimming. The repertoire has under 200,000 clones, 70% to 90% of them found once; the top ten carry roughly 21%. Material for sequencing was peripheral blood. The TCR was taken from a man aged 55 to 69 with active or convalescent COVID-19. The rearrangement links TRBV2 to TRBJ2-3; 10 nucleotides align to TRBD2. The CDR3 protein is CASSVASGGFSSTDTQYF. The CDR3 DNA is TGTGCCAGCAGTGTCGCTAGCGGGGGTTTTAGCAGCACAGATACGCAGTATTTT.